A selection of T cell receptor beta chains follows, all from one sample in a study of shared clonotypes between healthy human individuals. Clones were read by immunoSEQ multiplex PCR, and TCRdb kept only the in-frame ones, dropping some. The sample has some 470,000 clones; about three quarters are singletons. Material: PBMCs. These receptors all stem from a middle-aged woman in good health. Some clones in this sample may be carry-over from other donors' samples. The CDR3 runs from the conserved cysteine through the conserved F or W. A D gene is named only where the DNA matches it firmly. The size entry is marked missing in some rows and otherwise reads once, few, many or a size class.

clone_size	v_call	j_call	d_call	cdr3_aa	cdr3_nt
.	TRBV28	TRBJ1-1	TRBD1	CASSAPFGTGSSEAFF	TGTGCCAGCAGTGCCCCGTTTGGGACAGGGTCCTCTGAAGCTTTCTTT
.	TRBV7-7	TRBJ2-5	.	CASSQGQQETQYF	TGTGCCAGCAGCCAAGGACAGCAAGAGACCCAGTACTTC
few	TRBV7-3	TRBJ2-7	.	CASSPLGRYEQYF	TGTGCCAGCAGCCCCCTTGGACGCTACGAGCAGTACTTC
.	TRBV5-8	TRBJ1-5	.	CASSLSQGSNQPQHF	TGTGCCAGCAGCTTGAGTCAGGGCAGCAATCAGCCCCAGCATTTT
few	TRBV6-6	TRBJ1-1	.	CASSSFTGSTEAFF	TGTGCCAGCAGTTCCTTCACAGGGAGCACTGAAGCTTTCTTT
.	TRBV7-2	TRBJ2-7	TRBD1	CASSLTGASYEQYF	TGTGCCAGCAGCTTAACAGGGGCTTCCTACGAGCAGTACTTC
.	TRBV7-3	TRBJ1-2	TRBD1	CASSPNQDRFYGYTF	TGTGCCAGCAGCCCGAACCAGGACAGGTTCTATGGCTACACCTTC
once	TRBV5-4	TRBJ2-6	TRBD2	CASSLGAGGANVLTF	TGTGCCAGCAGCCTCGGAGCGGGGGGGGCCAACGTCCTGACTTTC
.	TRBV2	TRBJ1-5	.	CASSGNNQPQHF	TGTGCCAGCAGTGGAAACAATCAGCCCCAGCATTTT
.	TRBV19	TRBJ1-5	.	CASSIGRVRDQPQHF	TGTGCCAGTAGTATAGGCAGGGTGCGGGATCAGCCCCAGCATTTT
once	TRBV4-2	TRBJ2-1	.	CASSQGQRYNEQFF	TGTGCCAGCAGCCAAGGACAGCGGTACAATGAGCAGTTCTTC
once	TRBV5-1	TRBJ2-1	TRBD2	CASSLRTSATDEQFF	TGCGCCAGCAGCTTGAGGACTAGCGCTACCGATGAGCAGTTCTTC
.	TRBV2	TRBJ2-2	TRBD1	CASRTGLTGELFF	TGTGCCAGCAGGACAGGGCTCACCGGGGAGCTGTTTTTT
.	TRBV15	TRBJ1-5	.	CATSIAGPGQPQHF	TGTGCCACCAGCATTGCCGGACCAGGTCAGCCCCAGCATTTT
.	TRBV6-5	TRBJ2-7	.	CASSYSAEQYF	TGTGCCAGCAGTTACTCCGCCGAGCAGTACTTC
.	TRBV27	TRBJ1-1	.	CASSLSRRWHRGGTEAFF	TGTGCCAGCAGTTTATCCAGAAGGTGGCACCGCGGAGGCACTGAAGCTTTCTTT
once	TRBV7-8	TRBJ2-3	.	CASSLAEAHTQYF	TGTGCCAGCAGCTTAGCGGAGGCTCATACGCAGTATTTT
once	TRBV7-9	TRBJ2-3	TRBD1	CASSFARDRGTDTQYF	TGTGCCAGCAGCTTCGCCCGGGACAGGGGGACAGATACGCAGTATTTT
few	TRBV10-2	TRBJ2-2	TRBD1	CASSESRDRGSGELFF	TGCGCCAGCAGTGAGTCGAGAGACAGGGGATCCGGGGAGCTGTTTTTT
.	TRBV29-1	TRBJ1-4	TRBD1	CSASTDRTNEKLFF	TGCAGCGCCTCGACGGACAGGACTAATGAAAAACTGTTTTTT
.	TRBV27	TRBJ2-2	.	CASSPRVPRTRTGELFF	TGTGCCAGCAGCCCCAGGGTCCCCCGCACGAGGACCGGGGAGCTGTTTTTT
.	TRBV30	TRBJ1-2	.	CAWSVSGVYGYTF	TGTGCCTGGAGTGTATCAGGGGTGTATGGCTACACCTTC
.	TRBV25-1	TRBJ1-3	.	CASSEWDLGNTIYF	TGTGCCAGCAGTGAATGGGATCTTGGAAACACCATATATTTT
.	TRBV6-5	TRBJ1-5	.	CASRRGYSNQPQHF	TGTGCCAGCAGACGGGGTTATAGCAATCAGCCCCAGCATTTT
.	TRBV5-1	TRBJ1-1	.	CASSREGDTEAFF	TGCGCCAGCAGCCGGGAAGGGGACACTGAAGCTTTCTTT
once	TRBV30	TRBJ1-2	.	CAWSIRDYGYTF	TGTGCCTGGAGTATCAGGGATTATGGCTACACCTTC
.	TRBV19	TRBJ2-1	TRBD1	CASSLGQGRYEQFF	TGTGCCAGTAGTCTCGGACAGGGGCGCTATGAGCAGTTCTTC
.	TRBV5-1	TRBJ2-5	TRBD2	CASSVGGAGETQYF	TGCGCCAGCAGTGTCGGGGGGGCCGGAGAGACCCAGTACTTC
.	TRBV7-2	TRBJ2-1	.	CASSASGSSYNEQFF	TGTGCCAGCAGCGCCAGCGGGTCCTCCTACAATGAGCAGTTCTTC
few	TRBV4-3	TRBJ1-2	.	CASSQDKYGYTF	TGCGCCAGCAGCCAAGACAAGTATGGCTACACCTTC
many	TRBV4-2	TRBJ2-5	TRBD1	CASSQSRQGGETQYF	TGTGCCAGCAGCCAATCCCGACAGGGTGGGGAGACCCAGTACTTC
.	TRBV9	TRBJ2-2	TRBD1	CASRYGTGNTGELFF	TGTGCCAGCAGATATGGGACAGGGAACACCGGGGAGCTGTTTTTT
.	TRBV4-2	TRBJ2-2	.	CASRRTENTGELFF	TGTGCCAGCAGACGGACAGAAAACACCGGGGAGCTGTTTTTT
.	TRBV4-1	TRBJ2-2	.	CASSQDRGGTGELFF	TGCGCCAGCAGCCAAGATCGGGGCGGGACCGGGGAGCTGTTTTTT
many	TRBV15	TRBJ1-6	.	CATSRGQNNSPLHF	TGTGCCACCAGCAGAGGGCAGAATAATTCACCCCTCCACTTT
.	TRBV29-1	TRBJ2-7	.	CSSRDGTYEQYF	TGCAGCTCCCGGGACGGAACCTACGAGCAGTACTTC
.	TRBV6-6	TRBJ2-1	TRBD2	CASSQGAGAYNEQFF	TGTGCCAGCAGTCAGGGTGCGGGGGCCTACAATGAGCAGTTCTTC
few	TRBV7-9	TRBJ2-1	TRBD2	CASSLFRLAGNNEQFF	TGTGCCAGCAGCTTGTTCCGACTAGCGGGTAACAATGAGCAGTTCTTC
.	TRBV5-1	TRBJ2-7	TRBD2	CASSWGLGPYEQYF	TGCGCCAGCAGCTGGGGACTAGGACCGTACGAGCAGTACTTC
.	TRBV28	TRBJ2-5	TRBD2	CASSLRGTSGTETQYF	TGTGCCAGCAGTTTAAGGGGGACTAGCGGGACGGAGACCCAGTACTTC
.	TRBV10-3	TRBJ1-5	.	CAISESGGHGNQPQHF	TGTGCCATCAGTGAGTCTGGAGGGCACGGGAATCAGCCCCAGCATTTT
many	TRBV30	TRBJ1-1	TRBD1	CAWEGKRTGKASF	TGTGCCTGGGAAGGGAAGAGGACAGGGAAAGCTTCCTTT
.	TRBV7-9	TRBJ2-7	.	CASSLRNQQISYEQYF	TGTGCCAGCAGCTTAAGGAATCAACAAATCTCCTACGAGCAGTACTTC
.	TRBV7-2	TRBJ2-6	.	CASSVKSSGANVLTF	TGTGCCAGCAGCGTCAAGAGCTCTGGGGCCAACGTCCTGACTTTC
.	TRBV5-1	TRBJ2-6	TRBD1	CASSLEGTVSGANVLTF	TGCGCCAGCAGCTTGGAAGGGACAGTGTCTGGGGCCAACGTCCTGACTTTC
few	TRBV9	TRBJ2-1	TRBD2	CASSLQLWTSGRGEQFF	TGTGCCAGCAGCCTACAGCTTTGGACTAGCGGGAGAGGTGAGCAGTTCTTC
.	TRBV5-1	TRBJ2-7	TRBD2	CASSSSSGTPAGQYF	TGCGCCAGCAGCTCATCTAGCGGGACGCCCGCTGGGCAGTACTTC
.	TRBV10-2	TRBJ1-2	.	CASSEVTVERHGYTF	TGCGCCAGCAGCGAGGTGACAGTTGAGAGGCATGGCTACACCTTC
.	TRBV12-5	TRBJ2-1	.	CASGLVRLGSPHNEQFF	TGTGCTAGTGGTTTGGTACGTCTGGGAAGCCCCCACAATGAGCAGTTCTTC
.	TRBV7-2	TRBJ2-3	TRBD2	CASSLGLAGITDTQYF	TGTGCCAGCAGCCTCGGACTAGCGGGGATCACAGATACGCAGTATTTT
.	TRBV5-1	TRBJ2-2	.	CASSLGRGSSGVTNTGELFF	TGCGCCAGCAGCTTGGGTCGGGGATCGAGCGGAGTTACGAACACCGGGGAGCTGTTTTTT
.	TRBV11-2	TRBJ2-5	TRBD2	CASSLDGGLVLGETQYF	TGTGCCAGCAGCTTAGATGGGGGACTAGTCTTGGGAGAGACCCAGTACTTC
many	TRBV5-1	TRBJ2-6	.	CASSLRTTGANVLTF	TGCGCCAGCAGCTTGAGGACCACTGGGGCCAACGTCCTGACTTTC
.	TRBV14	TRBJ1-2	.	CASSPSGGKGYGYTF	TGTGCCAGCAGCCCCAGCGGCGGCAAGGGCTATGGCTACACCTTC
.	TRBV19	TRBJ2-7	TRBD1	CASSILTGGIYEQYF	TGTGCCAGTAGTATCCTAACAGGGGGAATCTACGAGCAGTACTTC
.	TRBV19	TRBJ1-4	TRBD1	CASSSTGVLANEKLFF	TGTGCCAGTAGTTCGACAGGGGTTTTGGCAAATGAAAAACTGTTTTTT
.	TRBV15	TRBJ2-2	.	CATSRDIGGTGELFF	TGTGCCACCAGCAGAGATATCGGGGGCACCGGGGAGCTGTTTTTT
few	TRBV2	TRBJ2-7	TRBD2	CASSELGLAPYEQYF	TGTGCCAGCAGTGAACTTGGACTAGCCCCCTACGAGCAGTACTTC
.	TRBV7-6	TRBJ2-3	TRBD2	CASSLSLAGGPDTQYF	TGTGCCAGCAGCTTATCACTAGCGGGAGGGCCCGATACGCAGTATTTT
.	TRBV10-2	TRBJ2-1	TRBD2	CASRVAGADEQFF	TGCGCCAGCAGGGTAGCGGGAGCGGATGAGCAGTTCTTC